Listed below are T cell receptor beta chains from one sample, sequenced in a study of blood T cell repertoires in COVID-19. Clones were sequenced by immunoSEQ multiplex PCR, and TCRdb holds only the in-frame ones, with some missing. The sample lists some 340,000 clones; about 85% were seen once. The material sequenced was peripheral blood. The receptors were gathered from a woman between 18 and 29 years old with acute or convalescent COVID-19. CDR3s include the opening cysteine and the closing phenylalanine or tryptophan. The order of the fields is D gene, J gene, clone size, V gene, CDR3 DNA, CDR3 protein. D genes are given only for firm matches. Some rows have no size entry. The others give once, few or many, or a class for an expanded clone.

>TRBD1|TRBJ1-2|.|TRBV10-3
TGTGCCATCTACAGGGGGGGGTACTATGGCTACACCTTC
CAIYRGGYYGYTF
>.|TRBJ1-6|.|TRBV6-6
TGTGCCAGCAGTTACTCGCAAGGGGGTAATTCACCCCTCCACTTT
CASSYSQGGNSPLHF
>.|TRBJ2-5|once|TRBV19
TGTGCCAGTAGTACCCAAGCAGGGGGGCGAGAGACCCAGTACTTC
CASSTQAGGRETQYF
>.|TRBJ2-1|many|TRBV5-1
TGCGCCAGCAGCCCCGACTGGCTCTCCTACAATGAGCAGTTCTTC
CASSPDWLSYNEQFF
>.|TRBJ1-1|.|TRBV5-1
TGCGCCAGCAGCTTGGTGTCCCAGGGGAGGAACACTGAAGCTTTCTTT
CASSLVSQGRNTEAFF
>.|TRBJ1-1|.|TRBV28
TGTGCCAGCAGTGACTCGGGACTTCCGAACACTGAAGCTTTCTTT
CASSDSGLPNTEAFF
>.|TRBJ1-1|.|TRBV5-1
TGCGCCAGCAGCTTGGTATGGAACACTGAAGCTTTCTTT
CASSLVWNTEAFF
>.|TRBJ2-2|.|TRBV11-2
TGTGCCAGCAGCTTAGATTATGGGAGGTCCCGCGGAGGGCTGTTTTTT
CASSLDYGRSRGGLFF
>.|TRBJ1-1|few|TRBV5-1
TGCGCCAGCAGCGGGCAGGGCCTAAACACTGAAGCTTTCTTT
CASSGQGLNTEAFF
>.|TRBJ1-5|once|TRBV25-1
TGTGCCAGCAGTGAAGAGGGCTCTAGGCCCCAGCATTTT
CASSEEGSRPQHF
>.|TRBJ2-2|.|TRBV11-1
TGTGCCAGCAGCTTCGGGGTTGACACCGGGGAGCTGTTTTTT
CASSFGVDTGELFF
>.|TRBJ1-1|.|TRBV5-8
TGTGCCAGCAGCTTGGCCCGCTCGGGGGGGACTGAAGCTTTCTTT
CASSLARSGGTEAFF
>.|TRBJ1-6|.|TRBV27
TGTGCCAGCAGTTCCCGACTTAGGGGCAATTCACCCCTCCACTTT
CASSSRLRGNSPLHF
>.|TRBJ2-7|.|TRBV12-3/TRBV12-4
TGTGCCAGCAATACGGGGTATTCCTACGAGCAGTACTTC
CASNTGYSYEQYF
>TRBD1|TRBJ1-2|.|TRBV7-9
TGTGCCAGCAGCTTAGGGACAGGGGTAGGGTACACCTTC
CASSLGTGVGYTF
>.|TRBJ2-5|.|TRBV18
TGTGCCAGCTCACCGGTCTCAAAACAGGGAGTCGAAAACAGAGAGACCCAGTACTTC
CASSPVSKQGVENRETQYF
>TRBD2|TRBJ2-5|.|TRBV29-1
TGCAGCGCGGGACTAACGGGGGAGACCCAGTACTTC
CSAGLTGETQYF
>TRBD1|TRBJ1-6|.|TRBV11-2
TGTGCCAGCAGCTTCCATGCAGGGGGTGTTAATTCACCCCTCCACTTT
CASSFHAGGVNSPLHF
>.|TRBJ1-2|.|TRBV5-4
TGTGCCAGCAGCTTAAGGAGCTATGGCTACACCTTC
CASSLRSYGYTF
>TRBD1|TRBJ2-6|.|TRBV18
TGTGCCAGCTCAAGGGACAGGGGCGTCTCTGGGGCCAACGTCCTGACTTTC
CASSRDRGVSGANVLTF
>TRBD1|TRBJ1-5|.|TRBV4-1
TGCGCCAGCAGCGTTTCGCAGGGGGCTCACAATCAGCCCCAGCATTTT
CASSVSQGAHNQPQHF
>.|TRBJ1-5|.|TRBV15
TGTGCCACCAGCCCCCGGGAGGGGCCGGGCAATCAGCCCCAGCATTTT
CATSPREGPGNQPQHF
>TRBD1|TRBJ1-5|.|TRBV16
TGTGCCAGCAGCCGACAGGGGTTTAGCAATCAGCCCCAGCATTTT
CASSRQGFSNQPQHF
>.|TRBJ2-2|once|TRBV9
TGTGCCAGCAGCACCCTTGGGGCATCGAACACCGGGGAGCTGTTTTTT
CASSTLGASNTGELFF
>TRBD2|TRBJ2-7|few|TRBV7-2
TGTGCCAGCAGCGTACAGCGGGGGGAAACTTACGAGCAGTACTTC
CASSVQRGETYEQYF
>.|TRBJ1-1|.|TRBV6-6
TGTGCCAGCAGTTACTTTGAGGGAGCTTTCTTT
CASSYFEGAFF
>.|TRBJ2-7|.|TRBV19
TGTGCCAGTAGTCCTCAGACAGGCACCCTCTCCTACGAGCAGTACTTC
CASSPQTGTLSYEQYF
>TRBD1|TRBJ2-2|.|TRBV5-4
TGTGCCAGCAGCTTGCCGGGACAGATAAACACCGGGGAGCTGTTTTTT
CASSLPGQINTGELFF
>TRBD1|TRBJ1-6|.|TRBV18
TGTGCCAGCTCACCTCAAGAGACAGGGTATAATTCACCCCTCCACTTT
CASSPQETGYNSPLHF
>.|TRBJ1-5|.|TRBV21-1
TGTGCCAGCAGCAAACGGTATAGCAATCAGCCCCAGCATTTT
CASSKRYSNQPQHF
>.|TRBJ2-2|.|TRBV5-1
TGCGCCAGCAGCTTGGTCGAGACAGGTCATTTCGGGGAGCTGTTTTTT
CASSLVETGHFGELFF
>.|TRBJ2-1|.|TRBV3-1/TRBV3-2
TGTGCCAGCAGCCAAGAAGGGGGGCAGTTCTTC
CASSQEGGQFF
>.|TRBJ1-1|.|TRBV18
TGTGCCAGCTCACCGATGTCTCGGGACACTACCACTGAAGCTTTCTTT
CASSPMSRDTTTEAFF
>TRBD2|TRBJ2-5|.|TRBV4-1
TGCGCCAGCAGCCAAGATCTAGCGGGAGAGACCCAGTACTTC
CASSQDLAGETQYF
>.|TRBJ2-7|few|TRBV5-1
TGCGCCAGCAGCCGGGAGAACTCCTACGAGCAGTACTTC
CASSRENSYEQYF
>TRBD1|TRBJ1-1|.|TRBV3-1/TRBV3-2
TGTGCCAGTGGGGGAAGGACAGGGTCTAGTCAGGCGGTTAACACTGAAGCTTTCTTT
CASGGRTGSSQAVNTEAFF
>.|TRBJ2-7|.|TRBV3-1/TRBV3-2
TGTGCCAGCAGCCAAGGGGCAGGTGAGCAGTACTTC
CASSQGAGEQYF
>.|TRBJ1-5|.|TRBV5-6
TGTGCCAGCAGCCTCAACAGGGACGGTCAGCCCCAGCATTTT
CASSLNRDGQPQHF
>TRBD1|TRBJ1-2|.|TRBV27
TGTGCCAGCAGCAATGGGGGACAGGGGGTTGGCTACACCTTC
CASSNGGQGVGYTF
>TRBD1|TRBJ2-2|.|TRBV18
TGTGCCAGCTCACCGGACAGGGGGCAAACCGGGGAGCTGTTTTTT
CASSPDRGQTGELFF
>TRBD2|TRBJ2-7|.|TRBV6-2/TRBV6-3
TGTGCCAGCAGTCGCCCGACCCGGGGGGATGTCTACGAGCAGTACTTC
CASSRPTRGDVYEQYF
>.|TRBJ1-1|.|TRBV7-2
TGTGCCAGCAGCTCACGGACAGTCACGAACACTGAAGCTTTCTTT
CASSSRTVTNTEAFF
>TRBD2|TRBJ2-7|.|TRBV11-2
TGTGCCAGCAGCTCGACTAGCGGGGGGACATCCGAGCAGTACTTC
CASSSTSGGTSEQYF
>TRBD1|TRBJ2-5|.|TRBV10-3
TGTGCCATCAGTGAGCGGGACAGGGGACGTCAGGAGACCCAGTACTTC
CAISERDRGRQETQYF
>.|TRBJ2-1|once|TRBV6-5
TGTGCCAGCAGTTACTTTGGACAAGCCAAAGGGGAGCAGTTCTTC
CASSYFGQAKGEQFF
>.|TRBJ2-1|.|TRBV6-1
TGTGCCAGCAGTGAAGAGAGGCAGGGCGATGAGCAGTTCTTC
CASSEERQGDEQFF
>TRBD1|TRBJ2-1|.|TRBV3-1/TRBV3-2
TGTGCCAGCAGCGAAGACAGGGGGGCCTACAATGAGCAGTTCTTC
CASSEDRGAYNEQFF
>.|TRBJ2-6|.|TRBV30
TGTGCCTGCGCACTTCCCTCTGGGGCCAACGTCCTGACTTTC
CACALPSGANVLTF
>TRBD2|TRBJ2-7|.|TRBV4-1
TGCGCCAGCAGCCTTGACTCCGGGACTAATACCTACGAGCAGTACTTC
CASSLDSGTNTYEQYF
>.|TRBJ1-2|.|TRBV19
TGTGCCAGTAGTAAATTCCGGGGGGCTCGAGGCTACACCTTC
CASSKFRGARGYTF
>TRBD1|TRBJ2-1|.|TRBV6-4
TGTGCCAGCAGTGCAGGGGGCGGCCGGGTACGCAATGAGCAGTTCTTC
CASSAGGGRVRNEQFF
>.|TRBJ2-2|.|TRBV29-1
TGCAGCGTCGATGAGACGAACACCGGGGAGCTGTTTTTT
CSVDETNTGELFF
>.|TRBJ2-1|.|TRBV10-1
TGCGCCAGCAGTGGAGGCCTCTCCGATGAGCAGTTCTTC
CASSGGLSDEQFF
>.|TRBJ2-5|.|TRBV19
TGTGCCAGTAGTATAGTGGCGACAGAACAAGAGACCCAGTACTTC
CASSIVATEQETQYF
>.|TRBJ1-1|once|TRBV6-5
TGTGCCAGCAGTTACTCCGGGCAGGGAACTGAAGCTTTCTTT
CASSYSGQGTEAFF